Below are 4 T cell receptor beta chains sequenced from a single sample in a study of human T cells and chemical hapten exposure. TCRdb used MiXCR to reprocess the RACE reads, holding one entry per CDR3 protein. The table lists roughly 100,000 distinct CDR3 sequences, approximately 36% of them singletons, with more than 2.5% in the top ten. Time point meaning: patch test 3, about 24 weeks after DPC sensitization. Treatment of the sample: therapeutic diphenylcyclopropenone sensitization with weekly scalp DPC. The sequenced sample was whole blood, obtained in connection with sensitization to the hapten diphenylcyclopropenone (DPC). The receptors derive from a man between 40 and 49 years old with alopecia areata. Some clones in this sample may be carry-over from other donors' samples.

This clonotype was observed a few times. In DNA, the CDR3 is TGTGCCAGCACCCAGCGCCGAAGCTCCTACAATGAGCAGTTCTTC. It specifies CASTQRRSSYNEQFF. The rearrangement links TRBV3-1 to TRBJ2-1; the D is unclear. V lost 7 bases to trimming and J lost 0 bases, with 13 bases between them. The CDR3 loop spans 15 amino acids. CDR1 LGHDT and CDR2 YNNKEL come from the germline V gene (reference sequence).

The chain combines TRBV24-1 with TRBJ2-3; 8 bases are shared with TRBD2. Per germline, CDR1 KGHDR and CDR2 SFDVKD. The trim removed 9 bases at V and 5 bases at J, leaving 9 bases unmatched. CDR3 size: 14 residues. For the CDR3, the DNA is TGTGCCACCGAGACGGGAGGGCAGCAAGATACGCAGTATTTT. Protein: CATETGGQQDTQYF.

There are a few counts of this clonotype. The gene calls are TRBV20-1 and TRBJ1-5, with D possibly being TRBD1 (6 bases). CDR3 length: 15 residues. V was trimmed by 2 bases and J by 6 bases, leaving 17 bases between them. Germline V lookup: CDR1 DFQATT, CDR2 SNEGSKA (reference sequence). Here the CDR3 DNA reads TGCAGTGCTAGACCCCCAGGGGCTCGGGGTCAGCCCCAGCATTTT. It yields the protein CSARPPGARGQPQHF.

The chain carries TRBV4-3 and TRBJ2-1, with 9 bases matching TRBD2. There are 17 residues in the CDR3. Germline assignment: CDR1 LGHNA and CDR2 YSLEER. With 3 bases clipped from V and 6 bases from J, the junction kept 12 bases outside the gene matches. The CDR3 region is CASSHALSAGGSNEQFF. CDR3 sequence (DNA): TGCGCCAGCAGCCATGCCCTTAGCGCGGGAGGGTCCAATGAGCAGTTCTTC.